Following are 9 T cell receptor beta chains from one sample sequenced in a study of blood T cell repertoires in COVID-19. Measured with immunoSEQ multiplex PCR; TCRdb has only the in-frame clones, and not every one. The sample carries 25,000 to 35,000 clones, around 90% recorded once. The sequencing sample was made of peripheral blood. The origin of the receptors is a man aged 65-85 years with active COVID-19.

This chain links TRBV5-1 with TRBJ2-1; the match to TRBD2 covers 10 bases. V dropped 3 bases and J dropped 3; count of bases not matched to a gene: 3. The CDR3 loop spans 15 amino acids. Germline lookup yields CDR1 SGHRS and CDR2 YFSETQ. In DNA, the CDR3 is TGCGCCAGCAGCTGGGGACTAGCGCACTACAATGAGCAGTTCTTC. This codes for CASSWGLAHYNEQFF.

This clone appeared a few times. CDR3 DNA sequence: TGTGCCAGCAGTTTAGGGGACACTGAAGCTTTCTTT. Its protein is CASSLGDTEAFF. The chain uses TRBV6-2 or TRBV6-3 and TRBJ1-1, with D maybe TRBD1 (5 bases). CDR3 length equals 12 residues. The V gene lost 4 bases and the J gene lost 3 bases, with 6 bases spanning the gap. Germline CDR1 and CDR2: MNHEY and SVGEGT.

The gene calls are TRBV5-1 and TRBJ2-7, with 12 bases identical to TRBD1. Losses at the gene ends were 4 bases for V and 6 bases for J; bases not matched to a gene: 11. In germline, CDR1 is SGHRS, CDR2 YFSETQ. The CDR3 covers 16 residues. The CDR3 DNA reads as TGCGCCAGCAGCATCTCACCGGGACAGGGGGCGGCCGAGCAGTACTTC. Its protein is CASSISPGQGAAEQYF.

In its sample, this clone was seen a few times. This chain links TRBV2 with TRBJ1-5; possible D gene TRBD1, 5 bases. CDR3 length: 13 amino acids. V was shortened by 6 bases and J by 7 bases, with 13 bases between the two germline ends. CDR1 and CDR2 (germline): SNHLY, FYNNEI. CDR3 sequence: CASRQWGGQPQHF. CDR3 bases: TGTGCCAGCAGACAATGGGGGGGGCAGCCCCAGCATTTT.

The chain combines TRBV5-1 with TRBJ1-6; D is uncertain. This CDR3 spans 17 amino acids. CDR1 is SGHRS, CDR2 YFSETQ, per germline. V shed 0 bases and J shed 0 bases, with 10 bases lying between them. CDR3 amino acids: CASSLEAVSSYNSPLHF. The DNA for the CDR3 is TGCGCCAGCAGCTTGGAAGCGGTTAGCTCCTATAATTCACCCCTCCACTTT.

The chain joins TRBV10-3 to TRBJ1-4; unclear D gene. This CDR3 contains 15 residues. From germline, CDR1 is ENHRY and CDR2 SYGVKD. V lost 0 bases and J 0 bases, leaving 5 bases between the germline ends. The CDR3 sequence is CAISESTTTNEKLFF. In DNA form, the CDR3 reads TGTGCCATCAGTGAGTCGACAACAACTAATGAAAAACTGTTTTTT.

The chain is built from TRBV12-3 or TRBV12-4 and TRBJ2-2; D unclear. The V and J ends lost 3 bases and 5 bases respectively, with 7 bases between them. This CDR3 is built from 13 residues. The CDR3 sequence: CASSLRQTGELFF. The CDR3 nucleotides read TGTGCCAGCAGTTTGCGACAAACCGGGGAGCTGTTTTTT.

This clone turned up a few times. CDR3 residues: CASSPPGYNRVPEQYF. The CDR3 region has the DNA TGTGCCAGCAGCCCGCCGGGGTATAACAGGGTCCCCGAGCAGTACTTC. The V gene is TRBV7-9, the J gene TRBJ2-7, with a weak D call TRBD1 (6 bases). Trimming cost V 5 bases and J 6 bases, with 23 bases left between them. The CDR3 is made up of 16 amino acids. Looked up from germline, CDR1 is SEHNR and CDR2 is FQNEAQ (reference sequence).

This chain uses TRBV7-2 with TRBJ1-6, with unresolved D. The CDR3 extends over 16 amino acids. V was trimmed by 5 bases and J by 10 bases, leaving 21 bases between them. Germline-derived CDR1 and CDR2 are SGHTA and FQGNSA. DNA of the CDR3: TGTGCCAGCAGCCCTGATAGCGGTCTGCGACGCTCACCCCTCCACTTT. This encodes CASSPDSGLRRSPLHF.